The present entry profiles one TCR beta chain with its context. The antigen it recognizes is unknown. Other DNA sequences from this sample encode an identical CDR3 as well. The data belong to a study of cytomegalovirus exposure and HLA in healthy donors (dated by TCRdb to the late 2010s). Background for the entire study: An earlier analysis of 587 of the donors reported roughly 300 Gb of sequence data and around 120 million unique TCR beta sequences from about 200 million T cells. Roughly 300 gigabases of sequencing data and around 80 million unique TCR sequences made up an early release that covered 500 to 700 HLA-typed donors. Of the approximately 400 genotyped donors, approximately 83% fell in the genetic ancestry cluster associated with self-reported Caucasian donors. The study was designed to test whether signatures of past pathogen exposure could be identified by cataloging public T cell receptors. The study profiled the T cell repertoires of fewer than 850 subjects by immunosequencing and related them to cytomegalovirus serostatus. Along with the roughly 710-subject first cohort, a separate validation cohort of over 90 different subjects was used. To predict cytomegalovirus infection status, the study combined high-throughput TCR immunosequencing, statistical association of individual TCRs with disease status, and machine learning. To study patterns of TCR occurrence, a later analysis re-analyzed previously published TCR beta repertoires from several hundred donors and added high-resolution HLA genotyping. Rather than drawing on any new phenotypic data, the later analysis identified candidate immune exposures from TCR beta sequences and the way those sequences occurred across donors. To decide whether each TCR beta V gene segment behaved as functional or pseudogenic, an earlier analysis of some 600 of the donors relied on high-throughput TCR beta sequencing. Donor age, sex, ethnicity and CMV serostatus were compiled together with the repertoire data. In a later genetic analysis, genome-wide SNP genotypes for about three fifths of the 666 donors were used, and that subset was treated as a discovery cohort. All discovery cohort repertoires had been generated using a single sequencing platform. HLA typing included class I and class II loci at four-digit resolution. The number of typed donors differed by locus: about 620-640 for A, B, C, DRB1 and DQB1; approximately 530 for DQA1; 606 for DPA1; and approximately 450 for DPB1. Five DR-DQ haplotypes were treated as single units for association and clustering because of strong linkage in the cohort. Across some 400 genotyped donors of the cohort, an average of approximately 220,000 unique TCR beta nucleotide sequences per donor were sequenced, and approximately 19% of those sequences were non-productive.

The CDR3 spans 13 residues, from the cysteine through the phenylalanine. Only the CDR3 DNA is retained, 39 bases long and in frame from the first base. Trimming leaves V shorter by 8 bases and J shorter by 4 bases, with the junction holding 6 bases beyond the gene matches. CDR1 SGHTA and CDR2 FQGTGA are derived from the germline V gene. Preparation of the library involved the immunoSEQ multiplex PCR assay. A mixture of 60 forward primers for TCR Vbeta segments and 13 reverse primers for TCR Jbeta segments was used in the multiplex PCR. The CDR3 region of rearranged TCR beta genes was amplified from genomic DNA with a multiplex PCR assay. Amplified TCR beta libraries were sequenced as 87-base-pair reads on the Illumina HiSeq System. The paper's data handling went like this. A later analysis tallied about 77 million unique TCR beta chains across the approximately 670 repertoires, and 10 million to 11 million of those chains were shared by two or more donors. Raw reads were error-corrected and collapsed into unique sequences with a nearest-neighbor algorithm that merged closely related sequences to remove PCR and sequencing errors. CDR3 sequences were aligned to IMGT reference sequences to assign V, D and J gene segments. Each retained sequence needed at least a six-nucleotide match to both a V gene segment and a J gene segment. Rearrangements were called productive when the CDR3 lacked stop codons and stayed in frame with V and J; all others were non-productive. Following IMGT convention, CDR3 was defined as the stretch from the second conserved V-encoded cysteine to the conserved J-encoded phenylalanine. In an earlier analysis of approximately 590 of the donors, sequences lacking an unambiguous match to a single V gene segment were excluded. In an earlier analysis of roughly 600 of the donors, a V segment was called functional when productive rearrangements were above 56.7%, and segregating when the standard deviation between donors exceeded 5%. A statistical classification framework was developed to diagnose cytomegalovirus status using the catalog of TCR beta chain sequences. In a later analysis, V and J genes were assigned by comparing TCR nucleotide sequences against IMGT/GENE-DB human TR gene sequences. Using the TCRdist pipeline, a later analysis assigned CDR3 sequences along with most-parsimonious VDJ recombination scenarios. In a later analysis, each TCR beta chain was defined by its CDR3 amino acid sequence together with its V-gene family, and reads lacking a unique V-gene family were excluded. A later analysis removed roughly 590 highly shared, low-generation-probability nucleotide sequences to deal with suspected cross-contamination and a sequencing artifact. In a later analysis, a clonal expansion index was calculated for each public chain from normalized within-repertoire ranks of inferred template counts. In a later analysis, generation probabilities were computed with a VDJ recombination model fitted to out-of-frame rearrangements, and the resulting probabilities were checked against IGoR. Hypergeometric tests were used in a later analysis to score TCR-TCR, TCR-HLA and TCR-CMV co-occurrence, with a repertoire-size bias correction applied to the TCR pairs. A later analysis estimated false discovery rates by permuting HLA or CMV assignments 20 times. In a later analysis, co-occurring TCRs were grouped with DBSCAN, and TCRdist sequence similarity was added when clustering was performed within HLA-allele-positive subsets. For co-occurrence clustering, repertoires with fewer than 30,000 or more than 120,000 public chains were excluded, along with roughly five repertoires with anomalous nucleotide sharing. This immuneACCESS table, as held by TCRdb, lists in-frame sequences with V and J called but not all clones. Of the missing ones, under half trace to an unresolved V gene in checked studies; the others have no known cause. For V, J and clone size, that table is used; D and trimming come from the DNA. This specimen's table enumerates some 120,000 clones. The ten largest clones take up around 3.9% of the sample.

On the study overall, not on this receptor specifically: A later genetic analysis associated a missense DCLRE1C variant with V-gene and J-gene trimming of TCR beta chains, and an independent cohort replicated the association. A later analysis found that most CMV-associated TCR beta chains appeared HLA-restricted, with HLA associations seemingly driven largely by CMV exposure. This cohort had only TCR beta chains sequenced, and the lack of alpha or paired-chain data limited which features could be detected. Some IMGT-functional V segments, including TRBV6-2 and TRBV6-3, could not be distinguished by the 87-base-pair reads and were therefore excluded. Three of the identified cytomegalovirus-associated TCR beta chains were confirmed in vitro to be specific for cytomegalovirus antigens. In a later analysis, HLA-associated TCR beta chains showed more clonal expansion and lower generation probabilities than non-associated chains that were equally common. Compared with the approximately 670-donor mean, donors in an Asian-associated ancestry cluster had fewer N-insertions in productive TCRs, according to a later genetic analysis. In an earlier analysis of some 640 of the donors, most TCR beta V segments were observed in productive rearrangements about 90% or about 30% of the time, broadly matching IMGT annotations. Sequencing depth was assumed to be roughly uniform across donors in the presence/absence analyses, though that assumption may not hold. A further reported finding was that TCR beta sequences accurately predicted the HLA-A and HLA-B alleles for most subjects in the first cohort. In a later analysis, TCR association rates were found to vary across HLA loci, with the most associated TCRs seen for DRB1 alleles and the fewest for HLA-C alleles. Because HLA typing was unavailable for some donors at each locus, only the typed subset was used in association tests. Specific HLA alleles were associated with 15,000 to 20,000 TCR beta sequences at a false discovery rate of 0.05 in a later analysis. The study listed around 160 TCR beta chains as associated with cytomegalovirus. Correlated functional status among segregating V segments might reflect linkage disequilibrium, but an unknown experimental factor could not be ruled out. In a later analysis, several top co-occurrence clusters were reported to appear linked to parvovirus B19, influenza, CMV and Epstein-Barr virus. A cluster of highly shared sequence variants was judged likely to represent a technical artifact of the sequencing pipeline. Cytomegalovirus status was reported to be diagnosed by the classifier with high specificity and sensitivity in both the original and validation cohorts. According to the authors, the approach could potentially be generalized to other disease states and immunological phenotypes. Across donors, most TCR sequences were observed very rarely, whereas some public TCRs were present in many individuals. Immune exposure information for the cohort was limited to CMV serostatus. Strong co-occurrence of HLA alleles, especially DR and DQ, made assigning TCR associations to individual alleles difficult. Some 15 rarely observed V segments, including chromosome 9 orphons, were excluded from the earlier analysis of some 590 of the donors because counts were too low.

The cohort consisted of hundreds of healthy bone marrow donors. At the time of sampling, all cohort members were nominally healthy, though unrecorded immune exposures were likely present. The donor tested CMV seronegative, placing the donor among the 350 to 400 seronegative members of the cohort. A peripheral blood sample was provided by each donor, and peripheral blood mononuclear cells were used for TCR beta sequencing. Genomic DNA was extracted from the blood cell samples with the Qiagen DNeasy Blood Extraction Kit. Sequencing was done on a sample of PBMCs. This TCR was sampled from a young man in good health and CMV-seronegative. The chain links TRBV7-3 with TRBJ2-5; 8 central bases correspond to TRBD1. The encoded CDR3 is CASRKTGGETQYF. Here is the DNA: TGTGCCAGCCGCAAAACAGGGGGAGAGACCCAGTACTTC. Full variable domain (CDR3 extended with the reference TRBV7-3 and TRBJ2-5 proteins): GAGVSQTPSNKVTEKGKYVELRCDPISGHTALYWYRQSLGQGPEFLIYFQGTGAADDSGLPNDRFFAVRPEGSVSTLKIQRTERGDSAVYLCASRKTGGETQYFGPGTRLLVL.